The 27 T cell receptor beta chains reported below all come from one sample, sequenced in a study of long-term antiretroviral therapy in people with HIV. Researchers report immunoSEQ v3.0 was run at survey level. TCRdb keeps only in-frame clones here, not all; method: immunoSEQ multiplex PCR. In the table there are 25,000 to 30,000 clones, about 81% of which are singletons. Sequenced here: unsorted PBMCs, sampled 2.9 years after starting antiretroviral therapy. The receptors were sampled from a man aged 45-65 years with HIV.

The chain recombines TRBV7-2 with TRBJ1-4, with D possibly matching TRBD1 (6 bases). Trimming took 6 bases from V and 8 from J, leaving 16 bases between them. Germline lookup yields CDR1 SGHTA and CDR2 FQGNSA. The CDR3 length is 14 residues. CDR3: CASRGTLTPEKLFF. CDR3 coding DNA: TGTGCCAGCAGGGGGACACTAACGCCAGAAAAACTGTTTTTT.

The gene calls are TRBV5-1 and TRBJ2-7; possibly TRBD2 for D (5 bases). The CDR3 is made up of 14 amino acids. Deletions cut 4 bases from V and 0 bases from J, with 11 bases between. CDR1 and CDR2 from the germline V gene are SGHRS and YFSETQ. The CDR3 DNA sequence: TGCGCCAGCAGCCCCCTCGGGGACTCCTACGAGCAGTACTTC. Amino acids: CASSPLGDSYEQYF.

This clone was found a few times. This rearrangement joins TRBV13 to TRBJ1-2; the D is unclear. V lost 5 bases to trimming and J lost 0 bases, with 16 bases between them. CDR1 is PRHDT and CDR2 is FYEKMQ in the germline V gene (reference sequence). The CDR3 is 16 residues long. CDR3 in DNA: TGTGCCAGCAGCGCTGCCGGGGATCCCCCTAACTATGGCTACACCTTC. Protein: CASSAAGDPPNYGYTF.

V and J are TRBV14 and TRBJ2-5, with D uncertain. V lost 1 base, J lost 5 bases, and 14 bases lay in between. The CDR3 runs 15 residues. Germline V gene data show CDR1 as SGHDN and CDR2 as FVKESK. CDR3 coding DNA: TGTGCCAGCAGCCAAGTCCGGTCACCGTTGGAGACCCAGTACTTC. Translating gives CASSQVRSPLETQYF.

V and J are TRBV19 and TRBJ2-2; 9 positions match TRBD2. CDR1 is LNHDA, CDR2 SQIVND, per germline (reference sequence). The CDR3 is 18 residues long. Germline trimming cut 6 bases from V and 0 bases from J; bases unmatched to any gene: 11. The CDR3 loop reads CASSREAGGRPNTGELFF. In DNA, the CDR3 is TGTGCCAGTAGCAGGGAAGCGGGGGGAAGACCGAACACCGGGGAGCTGTTTTTT.

J is TRBJ1-5 and V is TRBV29-1, with TRBD1 matching over 8 bases. The J segment lost 5 bases and the V segment lost 6 bases, leaving 6 bases of the junction unmatched. The germline V gene has CDR1 SQVTM and CDR2 ANQGSEA. CDR3 length equals 13 residues. The CDR3 is CSVARGLDQPQHF. CDR3 coding DNA: TGCAGCGTGGCCAGGGGGCTGGATCAGCCCCAGCATTTT.

This clone has just a few counts. This sequence joins TRBV19 and TRBJ1-1; perhaps TRBD1 as D (6 bases). Per the germline V gene, CDR1 is LNHDA and CDR2 is SQIVND (reference sequence). The CDR3 is made up of 13 amino acids. V was trimmed by 3 bases and J by 1 base, leaving 6 bases between them. CDR3 amino acids: CASSMDRNTEAFF. CDR3 DNA: TGTGCCAGTAGTATGGACAGGAACACTGAAGCTTTCTTT.

This chain uses TRBV18 with TRBJ2-2; D gene ambiguous. V lost 3 bases and J lost 9, with 20 bases in between. The CDR3 has 16 amino acids. Germline V gene data show CDR1 as KGHSH and CDR2 as LQKENI. CDR3 sequence: CASSPISGPPWRELFF. CDR3 DNA: TGTGCCAGCTCACCGATCTCCGGGCCCCCGTGGCGGGAGCTGTTTTTT.

In this sample, this clone turned up a few times. The V and J genes are TRBV5-4 and TRBJ2-7; D not resolved. V was shortened by 4 bases and J by 2 bases, with 13 bases between the two germline ends. This CDR3 has 14 residues. The germline CDR1 and CDR2 sequences are SGHNT and YYREEE (reference sequence). CDR3 in amino acids: CASSHRTDAYEQYF. In nucleotides, the CDR3 is TGTGCCAGCAGCCACCGCACGGATGCCTACGAGCAGTACTTC.

The chain is built from TRBV7-2 and TRBJ1-3; unclear D gene. CDR3 length: 13 amino acids. V was cut by 0 bases and J by 4 bases, with 4 bases left in between. Germline values: CDR1 SGHTA, CDR2 FQGNSA. CDR3 amino acids: CASSLALGNTIYF. The CDR3 DNA follows: TGTGCCAGCAGCTTAGCGCTAGGAAACACCATATATTTT.

The rearrangement links TRBV28 to TRBJ2-7; weak D call: TRBD1 (5 bases). V was shortened by 6 bases and J by 0 bases, with 15 bases between the two germline ends. This CDR3 is 15 amino acids long. The V gene's germline CDR1 is MDHEN and CDR2 SYDVKM. The CDR3 sequence is CASRDSTVSSYEQYF. Here the CDR3 DNA reads TGTGCCAGCAGAGATTCGACAGTGAGCTCCTACGAGCAGTACTTC.

The genes are TRBV7-9 and TRBJ2-7; D might be TRBD1 or TRBD2, each matching 5 bases. CDR3 length equals 12 residues. The germline V gene encodes CDR1 SEHNR and CDR2 FQNEAQ (reference sequence). Deletions cut 5 bases from V and 2 bases from J, with 7 bases between. CDR3: CASSGGPYEQYF. The CDR3 DNA reads as TGTGCCAGCAGCGGGGGACCCTACGAGCAGTACTTC.

The rearrangement joins TRBV9 to TRBJ1-2; 7 bases match TRBD1. Germline values: CDR1 SGDLS, CDR2 YYNGEE. V shed 3 bases and J 5 bases; nucleotides not matched to a gene: 10. The CDR3 is 15 residues long. The CDR3 sequence is CASSEGQSMSYGYTF. CDR3 bases: TGTGCCAGCAGCGAGGGACAGTCTATGAGTTATGGCTACACCTTC. Combining the CDR3 with reference TRBV9 and TRBJ1-2 gives the whole variable domain DSGVTQTPKHLITATGQRVTLRCSPRSGDLSVYWYQQSLDQGLQFLIQYYNGEERAKGNILERFSAQQFPDLHSELNLSSLELGDSALYFCASSEGQSMSYGYTFGSGTRLTVV.

V usage is TRBV29-1 and J usage is TRBJ2-2, with unresolved D. V was trimmed by 4 bases and J by 0 bases, leaving 6 bases between them. The CDR3 totals 13 residues. CDR1 is SQVTM and CDR2 is ANQGSEA in the germline V gene. CDR3 bases: TGCAGCGTTGGCACTACGAACACCGGGGAGCTGTTTTTT. Amino acid sequence: CSVGTTNTGELFF.

Only one count was recorded for this clone. The chain is built from TRBV16 and TRBJ1-1; D is possibly TRBD1 (5 bases). This CDR3 contains 15 residues. The ends were cut back, 4 bases at V and 6 bases at J, with 18 bases in the middle. Germline V gives CDR1 KGHSY, CDR2 FQNENV. CDR3 amino acids: CASSLQSGGGAEAFF. The CDR3 DNA sequence: TGTGCCAGCAGCCTCCAATCGGGGGGGGGAGCTGAAGCTTTCTTT. Full variable domain (outside the CDR3, taken from reference TRBV16 and TRBJ1-1): GEEVAQTPKHLVRGEGQKAKLYCAPIKGHSYVFWYQQVLKNEFKFLISFQNENVFDETGMPKERFSAKCLPNSPCSLEIQATKLEDSAVYFCASSLQSGGGAEAFFGQGTRLTVV.

The rearrangement links TRBV29-1 to TRBJ1-1; no clear D gene. CDR3 length: 11 amino acids. V was clipped by 3 bases and J by 6 bases, with 8 bases between them. The V gene's germline CDR1 is SQVTM and CDR2 ANQGSEA. CDR3 sequence: CSVEGSSEAFF. In DNA, the CDR3 is TGCAGCGTTGAGGGCAGCTCTGAAGCTTTCTTT.

The chain has TRBV23-1 and TRBJ2-7; weak D call: TRBD2 (5 bases). TRBV23-1 falls under the ORF class, with uncertain function. This CDR3 contains 14 residues. The V and J ends lost 7 bases and 3 bases respectively, with 16 bases between them. For the CDR3, the DNA is TGCGCCAGCACCTCGAAGGAGGCCCACTACGAGCAGTACTTC. Translation: CASTSKEAHYEQYF.

CDR3 sequence: CASSLTGGDGEKLFF. CDR3 DNA: TGCGCCAGCAGCTTGACAGGTGGGGACGGAGAAAAACTGTTTTTT. The chain couples TRBV5-1 to TRBJ1-4, with D possibly being TRBD1 (5 bases). The CDR3 is made up of 15 amino acids. Germline values: CDR1 SGHRS, CDR2 YFSETQ. Trimming stripped 1 base from V and 8 bases from J, with 15 bases between.

The J gene is TRBJ1-1, the V gene TRBV7-8, with a weak D call TRBD1 (5 bases). Trimming stripped 1 base from V and 10 bases from J, with 10 bases between. The CDR3 runs to 12 residues. The germline V gene encodes CDR1 SGHVS and CDR2 FQNEAQ. CDR3: CASSLEGRGAFF. The CDR3 coding sequence is TGTGCCAGCAGCTTAGAGGGGCGGGGAGCTTTCTTT. Complete variable domain (other parts from reference TRBV7-8 and TRBJ1-1): GAGVSQSPRYKVAKRGQDVALRCDPISGHVSLFWYQQALGQGPEFLTYFQNEAQLDKSGLPSDRFFAERPEGSVSTLKIQRTQQEDSAVYLCASSLEGRGAFFGQGTRLTVV.

The chain recombines TRBV4-1 with TRBJ2-3; D is unclear. The CDR3 has 13 residues. Germline CDR1 is MGHRA and CDR2 is YSYEKL. The ends were cut back, 0 bases at V and 12 bases at J, with 13 bases in the middle. CDR3 DNA sequence: TGCGCCAGCAGCCAAGAATCTAGGGTTACTCAGTATTTT. Protein sequence: CASSQESRVTQYF.

This chain uses TRBV9 with TRBJ2-7; tentatively, D is TRBD1 or TRBD2 (6 bases each). This CDR3 contains 15 residues. Looked up from germline, CDR1 is SGDLS and CDR2 is YYNGEE. V was clipped by 4 bases and J by 7 bases, with 21 bases between them. DNA of the CDR3: TGTGCCAGCAGCTCCCAACCGACAGGAGGGGGGGAGCAGTACTTC. It codes for CASSSQPTGGGEQYF.

The V and J genes are TRBV5-1 and TRBJ2-7, with 8 bases that match TRBD1. The CDR3 totals 14 residues. CDR1 SGHRS and CDR2 YFSETQ come from the germline V gene. The trim removed 0 bases at V and 6 bases at J, leaving 5 bases unmatched. The CDR3 nucleotides are TGCGCCAGCAGCTTGGCCTCCACAGGGGGCGAGCAGTACTTC. It codes for CASSLASTGGEQYF. The full variable domain, in which reference TRBV5-1 and TRBJ2-7 provide the parts outside the CDR3, is KAGVTQTPRYLIKTRGQQVTLSCSPISGHRSVSWYQQTPGQGLQFLFEYFSETQRNKGNFPGRFSGRQFSNSRSEMNVSTLELGDSALYLCASSLASTGGEQYFGPGTRLTVT.

The J gene is TRBJ2-3, the V gene TRBV18; D unresolved. Germline assignment: CDR1 KGHSH and CDR2 LQKENI. CDR3 length: 15 residues. V lost 1 base and J lost 0, with 8 bases in between. CDR3 residues: CASSPQPPSTDTQYF. CDR3 in DNA: TGTGCCAGCTCACCACAACCGCCTAGCACAGATACGCAGTATTTT.

V is TRBV30 and J is TRBJ1-1; D is uncertain. This CDR3 has 13 residues. The germline gives CDR1 GTSNPN, CDR2 SVGIG (reference sequence). Trimming cost V 1 base and J 3 bases, with 9 bases left between them. The CDR3 coding sequence is TGTGCCTGGAGTGCCGTCGGGCACACTGAAGCTTTCTTT. Translation: CAWSAVGHTEAFF.

The chain has TRBV27 and TRBJ2-4, with TRBD2 identical over 8 bases. The CDR3 has 13 amino acids. J gave up 6 bases and V 4 bases, and 2 bases lay outside the gene matches. The germline gives CDR1 MNHEY, CDR2 SMNVEV (reference sequence). In DNA, the CDR3 is TGTGCCAGCAGTTCACTAGCGGTAAACATTCAGTACTTC. Protein product: CASSSLAVNIQYF.

This clone was picked up a small number of times. The chain employs TRBV4-3 and TRBJ2-1; 8 positions agree with TRBD2. V lost 1 base and J lost 4; bases outside the gene matches: 3. CDR1 is LGHNA, CDR2 YSLEER, per germline. CDR3 size: 15 residues. The CDR3 DNA sequence: TGCGCCAGCAGCCAAGTGGTAGCGGGGTACAATGAGCAGTTCTTC. Translation gives CASSQVVAGYNEQFF.

This clone was counted a single time. The V gene is TRBV6-5, the J gene TRBJ2-7, with 11 bases aligning to TRBD1. This CDR3 is 14 amino acids long. With V trimmed by 6 bases and J by 4 bases, 5 bases remained unmatched. Germline lookup yields CDR1 MNHEY and CDR2 SVGAGI. The CDR3 loop is CASSMDRGLYEQYF. CDR3 DNA: TGTGCCAGCAGCATGGACAGGGGGCTTTACGAGCAGTACTTC.